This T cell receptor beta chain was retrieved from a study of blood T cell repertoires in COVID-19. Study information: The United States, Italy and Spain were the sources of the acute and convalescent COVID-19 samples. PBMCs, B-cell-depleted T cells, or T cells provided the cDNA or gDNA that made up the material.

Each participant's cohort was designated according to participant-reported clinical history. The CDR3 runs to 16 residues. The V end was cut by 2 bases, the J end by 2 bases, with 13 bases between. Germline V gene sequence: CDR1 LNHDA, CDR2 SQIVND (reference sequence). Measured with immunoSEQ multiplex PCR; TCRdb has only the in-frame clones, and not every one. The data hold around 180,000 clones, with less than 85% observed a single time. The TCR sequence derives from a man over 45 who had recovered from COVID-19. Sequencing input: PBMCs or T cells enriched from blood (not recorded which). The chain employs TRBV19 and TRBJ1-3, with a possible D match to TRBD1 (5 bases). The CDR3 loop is CASSIPHKGTGNTIYF. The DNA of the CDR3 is TGTGCCAGTAGTATACCCCACAAGGGGACTGGAAACACCATATATTTT.